This T cell receptor beta chain was found in a study of regulatory T cells in long-lasting Graves disease. There are a few counts of this clonotype. Time point here: newly diagnosed GD, antithyroid drugs for less than 3 months. PBMC-derived RNA was used for the TCR library. The TCR beta library used iRepertoire HTBI primers with Arm-PCR amplification of CDR3. TCRdb fed the multiplex PCR reads into MiXCR, producing one record per CDR3 protein. The sample includes around 460,000 distinct CDR3 sequences, 11% to 15% of them seen just once. In germline, CDR1 is SGHVS, CDR2 FQNEAQ. J gave up 3 bases and V 5 bases, and 6 bases lay outside the gene matches. There are 15 residues in the CDR3. These data also formed part of another study, on T cells in Graves' hyperthyroidism and ophthalmopathy.

J is TRBJ2-7 and V is TRBV7-8; 11 bases agree with TRBD2. This TCR came from a woman between 45 and 65 years old with Graves disease. The sample here was peripheral blood mononuclear cells (PBMCs), taken at new diagnosis, from a patient treated with antithyroid drugs. The CDR3 nucleotides read TGTGCCAGCAGCATGGAGGGACTAGCGGTCTACGAGCAGTACTTC. Its translation is CASSMEGLAVYEQYF.